The 20 T cell receptor beta chains below come from one sample, sequenced in a study of CD8 T cells in ankylosing spondylitis. TCRdb ran MiXCR on the 5' RACE reads and lists one entry per CDR3 protein. The sample lists approximately 100,000 distinct CDR3 sequences, about 8% occurring once. The sample consisted of blood, either unsorted or a sorted T cell fraction (not recorded which). These receptor sequences come from a male donor with ankylosing spondylitis or in good health (not recorded which).

This clonotype was picked up many times. This chain connects TRBV20-1 to TRBJ2-7; D call uncertain. Germline CDR1 and CDR2: DFQATT and SNEGSKA (reference sequence). CDR3 length equals 15 residues. V gave up 5 bases and J gave up 3 bases, with 20 bases separating them. The CDR3 DNA reads as TGCAGTGCTCCCCTTTTGGTGGAGAAAAGCTACGAGCAGTACTTC. Translated, it gives CSAPLLVEKSYEQYF.

This clonotype came up many times. The chain has TRBV7-2 and TRBJ2-7; D perhaps matches TRBD1 (5 bases). CDR1 SGHTA and CDR2 FQGNSA come from the germline V gene. V lost 2 bases to trimming and J lost 0 bases, with 8 bases between them. CDR3 length equals 14 residues. The CDR3 DNA follows: TGTGCCAGCAGCTTAACAGGCAGCTCCTACGAGCAGTACTTC. Its translation is CASSLTGSSYEQYF. Full variable domain (rest looked up from reference TRBV7-2 and TRBJ2-7): GAGVSQSPSNKVTEKGKDVELRCDPISGHTALYWYRQSLGQGLEFLIYFQGNSAPDKSGLPSDRFSAERTGGSVSTLTIQRTQQEDSAVYLCASSLTGSSYEQYFGPGTRLTVT.

This clonotype was recorded many times. This sequence joins TRBV11-2 and TRBJ2-1; weak D call: TRBD2 (6 bases). The CDR3 totals 12 residues. Trimming stripped 4 bases from V and 8 bases from J, with 9 bases between. The germline gives CDR1 SGHAT, CDR2 FQNNGV. This CDR3 is CASSSSGYEQFF. The CDR3 DNA follows: TGTGCCAGCAGCTCAAGCGGGTATGAGCAGTTCTTC.

This clonotype was seen at least ten times. The chain links TRBV7-2 to TRBJ2-3; no clear D gene. Germline CDR1 SGHTA, CDR2 FQGNSA. Deletions cut 2 bases from V and 2 bases from J, with 5 bases between. The CDR3 runs 13 residues. Written as DNA, the CDR3 is TGTGCCAGCAGCTTACAGGTCACAGATACGCAGTATTTT. Translating it yields CASSLQVTDTQYF.

In this sample, this clonotype turned up many times. The rearrangement joins TRBV29-1 to TRBJ1-1; TRBD1 matches 9 bases. This CDR3 contains 15 residues. Germline loops: CDR1 SQVTM, CDR2 ANQGSEA. Trimming took 7 bases from V and 0 from J; bases not matched to a gene: 9. For the CDR3, the DNA is TGCAGCGGAAATTGGGACAGGGAATTGAACACTGAAGCTTTCTTT. This encodes CSGNWDRELNTEAFF.

This clonotype turned up a few times. The J gene is TRBJ2-7, the V gene TRBV6-2 or TRBV6-3; D is uncertain. The germline CDR1 and CDR2 sequences are MNHEY and SVGEGT. CDR3 length: 11 residues. The V and J ends lost 5 bases and 7 bases respectively, with 9 bases between them. The CDR3 spells CASSQATEQYF. The CDR3 region has the DNA TGTGCCAGCAGTCAAGCCACGGAGCAGTACTTC.

This clonotype was counted only a few times. V is TRBV27 and J is TRBJ2-7, with 7 bases that match TRBD1. The CDR3 has 13 residues. Germline V CDR1 and CDR2: MNHEY, SMNVEV (reference sequence). The ends lost 5 bases at V and 0 bases at J; junction bases unmatched: 1. CDR3 loop: CASSRGPSYEQYF. CDR3 bases: TGTGCCAGCAGTAGGGGGCCCTCCTACGAGCAGTACTTC.

A note on this clonotype: With a much larger clone just one base away, this may be a read error. The V and J genes are TRBV30 and TRBJ1-5; D may be TRBD1 (6 bases). The CDR3 runs 14 residues. The germline V gene encodes CDR1 GTSNPN and CDR2 SVGIG (reference sequence). The CDR3 DNA reads as TGTGCCTGGAGTGCACAGGGAAACAATCAGCTCCAGCATTTT. It specifies CAWSAQGNNQLQHF.

This clonotype came up many times. The chain employs TRBV20-1 and TRBJ1-2, with D possibly being TRBD1 (5 bases). The CDR3 is made up of 18 amino acids. Germline CDR1 reads DFQATT; CDR2 reads SNEGSKA (reference sequence). The V gene lost 2 bases and the J gene lost 10 bases, with 32 bases spanning the gap. The CDR3 DNA reads as TGCAGTGCTAGACCGGGGGTCCGCCACCGCACACCGCAGGCACTCTACACCTTC. The encoded protein is CSARPGVRHRTPQALYTF.

The genes are TRBV18 and TRBJ2-4, with D possibly being TRBD2 (7 bases). V was shortened by 3 bases and J by 0 bases, with 18 bases between the two germline ends. This CDR3 has 18 amino acids. CDR1 and CDR2 (germline): KGHSH, LQKENI. In DNA, the CDR3 is TGTGCCAGCTCACCTCCCGGGGGGCTAGACCTAGCCAAAAACATTCAGTACTTC. The encoded protein is CASSPPGGLDLAKNIQYF.

The table lists this clonotype with many counts. This chain connects TRBV12-3 or TRBV12-4 to TRBJ1-5; D uncertain. This CDR3 spans 15 amino acids. Trimming cost V 6 bases and J 0 bases, with 12 bases left between them. The DNA for the CDR3 is TGTGCCAGCAGCCCTGACACAAATAGCAATCAGCCCCAGCATTTT. Protein sequence: CASSPDTNSNQPQHF.

This clonotype was detected a few times. The chain couples TRBV10-3 to TRBJ2-3; 8 bases align to TRBD2. The CDR3 runs 15 residues. J lost 6 bases, V lost 4 bases, and 9 bases had no gene match. Germline V gives CDR1 ENHRY, CDR2 SYGVKD. CDR3 sequence reads: CAISVIGGAGDTQYF. CDR3 coding DNA: TGTGCCATCAGTGTAATCGGGGGGGCTGGGGATACGCAGTATTTT.

This clonotype has a handful of counts. The chain has TRBV29-1 and TRBJ2-5, with 14 bases that match TRBD2. This CDR3 has 15 residues. CDR1 is SQVTM, CDR2 ANQGSEA, per germline. J gave up 2 bases and V 8 bases, and 7 bases lay outside the gene matches. CDR3 residues: CSTLGTSGGQETQYF. The CDR3 DNA follows: TGCAGCACCCTAGGGACTAGCGGGGGTCAAGAGACCCAGTACTTC. The full variable domain, completed using reference TRBV29-1 and TRBJ2-5, is SAVISQKPSRDICQRGTSLTIQCQVDSQVTMMFWYRQQPGQSLTLIATANQGSEATYESGFVIDKFPISRPNLTFSTLTVSNMSPEDSSIYLCSTLGTSGGQETQYFGPGTRLLVL.

This clonotype was recorded at least ten times. The chain couples TRBV24-1 to TRBJ2-1; 10 bases fit TRBD2. Germline CDR1 reads KGHDR; CDR2 reads SFDVKD. J was trimmed by 2 bases and V by 4 bases; bases with no gene match: 4. There are 16 residues in the CDR3. In DNA form, the CDR3 reads TGTGCCACCAGTGACTCGAGCGGGGGGGCCTACAATGAGCAGTTCTTC. This codes for CATSDSSGGAYNEQFF.

Ten or more counts support this clonotype. The CDR3 nucleotides read TGCGCCAGCAGCCCCCGGGTAGCGGGATCCATTATCGATGAGCAGTTCTTC. Protein sequence: CASSPRVAGSIIDEQFF. The chain couples TRBV5-1 to TRBJ2-1; 8 nucleotides match TRBD2. V shed 4 bases and J 8 bases; nucleotides not matched to a gene: 17. This CDR3 is built from 17 residues. Germline-derived CDR1 and CDR2 are SGHRS and YFSETQ. Full variable domain (remainder filled in from reference TRBV5-1 and TRBJ2-1): KAGVTQTPRYLIKTRGQQVTLSCSPISGHRSVSWYQQTPGQGLQFLFEYFSETQRNKGNFPGRFSGRQFSNSRSEMNVSTLELGDSALYLCASSPRVAGSIIDEQFFGPGTRLTVL.

This clonotype was counted many times. This chain links TRBV6-5 with TRBJ2-5; TRBD2 aligns across 7 bases. Germline trimming cut 0 bases from V and 2 bases from J; bases unmatched to any gene: 3. This CDR3 contains 15 residues. From germline, CDR1 is MNHEY and CDR2 SVGAGI. The CDR3 sequence is CASSYSAGVQETQYF. The CDR3 DNA reads TGTGCCAGCAGTTACTCGGCGGGGGTACAAGAGACCCAGTACTTC.

V and J are TRBV5-5 and TRBJ2-7, with TRBD1 matching 9 bases. J gave up 5 bases and V 6 bases, and 15 bases lay outside the gene matches. The CDR3 covers 16 residues. Germline V gene lookup returns CDR1 SGHKS and CDR2 YYEKEE (reference sequence). Here the CDR3 reads CASTFGWNRGHHEQYF. The CDR3 nucleotides are TGTGCCAGCACTTTTGGGTGGAACAGGGGGCACCACGAGCAGTACTTC. The full variable domain, in which reference TRBV5-5 and TRBJ2-7 provide the parts outside the CDR3, is DAGVTQSPTHLIKTRGQQVTLRCSPISGHKSVSWYQQVLGQGPQFIFQYYEKEERGRGNFPDRFSARQFPNYSSELNVNALLLGDSALYLCASTFGWNRGHHEQYFGPGTRLTVT.

The CDR3 coding sequence is TGTGCCAGTAGTACAGGGTTATGGATAGGGCAGTTCTTC. Amino acid sequence: CASSTGLWIGQFF. This chain joins TRBV19 and TRBJ2-1; D possibly corresponds to TRBD1 (5 bases). From germline, CDR1 is LNHDA and CDR2 SQIVND (reference sequence). Trimming removed 4 bases from V and 12 bases from J, with 16 bases in between. CDR3 length: 13 residues.

This clonotype was observed at least ten times. The CDR3 DNA sequence: TGTGCCAGCAGTCTAGCGGGGAGTTCCTACGAGCAGTACTTC. Its protein is CASSLAGSSYEQYF. This sequence joins TRBV27 and TRBJ2-7; 9 nucleotides match TRBD2. Germline V gene lookup returns CDR1 MNHEY and CDR2 SMNVEV (reference sequence). The CDR3 runs to 14 residues. The J segment lost 1 base and the V segment lost 5 bases, leaving 3 bases of the junction unmatched.

This clonotype was counted at least ten times. The chain is built from TRBV20-1 and TRBJ2-5; 9 nucleotides line up with TRBD2. The CDR3 loop spans 15 amino acids. Germline V CDR1 and CDR2: DFQATT, SNEGSKA (reference sequence). Losses at the gene ends were 6 bases for V and 5 bases for J; bases not matched to a gene: 13. The CDR3 DNA reads as TGCAGTGCCCCCCTTGTGGGACTAGCAGGCGAGACCCAGTACTTC. Protein sequence: CSAPLVGLAGETQYF.